Below are 25 T cell receptor beta chains sequenced from a single sample in a study of immune cell composition in non-small cell lung cancer (dated by TCRdb to the late 2010s). Normal lung samples came from the same patient and consisted of non-adjacent lung tissue collected as far from the tumour as possible, at a distance of at least 3 cm. The receptor library was made with the immunoSEQ multiplex PCR assay. The clones in this table, taken by TCRdb from immuneACCESS, are in-frame only. Not every clone is retained; where verified, under half of the shortfall comes from an unresolved V gene, and the cause of the rest is unknown. This sample holds under 3,500 clones; approximately 70% were observed only once. The top ten constitute over 15% of the sample. Sequenced: non-adjacent lung tissue. The receptor source for this set is a human donor with non-small cell lung cancer.

This clone appeared once. The V and J genes are TRBV19 and TRBJ1-1; D is perhaps TRBD1 (6 bases). This CDR3 has 13 amino acids. Trimming took off 5 bases at V and 1 base at J, with 8 bases between the two ends. Germline V gene lookup returns CDR1 LNHDA and CDR2 SQIVND (reference sequence). Written as DNA, the CDR3 is TGTGCCAGTAGTTCACAGGGGAACACTGAAGCTTTCTTT. The encoded protein is CASSSQGNTEAFF.

Only a few counts were recorded for this clone. The CDR3 DNA reads as TGTGCCAGCAGTGGATCAGGGTGGGACACTGAAGCTTTCTTT. It translates to CASSGSGWDTEAFF. The genes are TRBV6-1 and TRBJ1-1; tentative D call: TRBD1 (5 bases). Deletions cut 4 bases from V and 3 bases from J, with 12 bases between. This CDR3 has 14 residues. Germline CDR1 reads MNHNS; CDR2 reads SASEGT.

This clone was seen a few times. V usage is TRBV7-2 and J usage is TRBJ1-1, with TRBD1 matching over 10 bases. This CDR3 region has 16 residues. Germline CDR1 and CDR2: SGHTA and FQGNSA. V gave up 5 bases and J gave up 2 bases; unmatched junction bases: 8. CDR3 residues: CASSPRTGGPNTEAFF. The CDR3 DNA sequence: TGTGCCAGCAGCCCACGGACAGGGGGACCAAACACTGAAGCTTTCTTT. The variable domain in full, completed from reference TRBV7-2 and TRBJ1-1, reads GAGVSQSPSNKVTEKGKDVELRCDPISGHTALYWYRQSLGQGLEFLIYFQGNSAPDKSGLPSDRFSAERTGGSVSTLTIQRTQQEDSAVYLCASSPRTGGPNTEAFFGQGTRLTVV.

This clone is deemed medium-sized. The rearrangement uses TRBV5-4 and TRBJ2-7; D possibly corresponds to TRBD2 (5 bases). There are 14 residues in the CDR3. Per germline, CDR1 SGHNT and CDR2 YYREEE (reference sequence). The V end was cut by 0 bases, the J end by 2 bases, with 9 bases between. CDR3 sequence: CASSLGSGTYEQYF. CDR3 nucleotide sequence: TGTGCCAGCAGCTTGGGGAGCGGTACCTACGAGCAGTACTTC.

This clone rates as large. The rearrangement links TRBV7-2 to TRBJ2-3; 10 nucleotides line up with TRBD2. Trimming took 4 bases from V and 5 from J; bases not matched to a gene: 6. The CDR3 runs 15 residues. The V gene's germline CDR1 is SGHTA and CDR2 FQGNSA. The CDR3 spells CASSSTSGEVDTQYF. The CDR3 nucleotides are TGTGCCAGCAGCTCAACTAGCGGGGAGGTAGATACGCAGTATTTT.

This clone is judged large. This chain uses TRBV7-2 with TRBJ1-2, with 7 bases matching TRBD1. Germline CDR1 is SGHTA and CDR2 is FQGNSA. There are 14 residues in the CDR3. J lost 7 bases, V lost 6 bases, and 11 bases had no gene match. CDR3 sequence: CASSFRGTDLGYTF. CDR3 in DNA: TGTGCCAGCAGTTTCCGGGGGACAGACCTTGGCTACACCTTC.

This clone was recorded a few times. The chain is built from TRBV6-5 and TRBJ1-1; D gene unclear. This CDR3 contains 13 residues. CDR1 is MNHEY, CDR2 SVGAGI, per germline. Deletions cut 10 bases from V and 3 bases from J, with 15 bases between. The CDR3 bases are TGTGCCACCAGGAGGACTGGGGACACTGAAGCTTTCTTT. The encoded protein is CATRRTGDTEAFF.

The chain uses TRBV7-2 and TRBJ1-5; the D is unclear. The germline V gene encodes CDR1 SGHTA and CDR2 FQGNSA. Trimming removed 2 bases at V and 5 bases at J, with 7 bases between. This CDR3 is 13 amino acids long. CDR3 loop: CASSLSRDQPQHF. The CDR3 DNA sequence: TGTGCCAGCAGCTTATCTAGAGATCAGCCCCAGCATTTT.

This clone occurred a few times. The chain employs TRBV4-2 and TRBJ2-7; 10 bases map to TRBD2. V was pared by 0 bases and J by 2 bases, with 1 base of the junction left unmatched. CDR3 length: 15 amino acids. CDR1 and CDR2 (germline): LGHNA, YNFKEQ. The CDR3: CASSQDSGGPYEQYF. As DNA, the CDR3 is TGTGCCAGCAGCCAAGATAGCGGGGGGCCCTACGAGCAGTACTTC.

The chain combines TRBV7-6 with TRBJ2-5; weak D call: TRBD2 (5 bases). V was shortened by 1 base and J by 4 bases, with 16 bases between the two germline ends. The CDR3 contains 16 residues. The V gene's germline CDR1 is SGHVS and CDR2 FNYEAQ. The chain's CDR3 is CASSLGALRARETQYF. The CDR3, as DNA: TGTGCCAGCAGCTTAGGGGCGCTGAGGGCTCGAGAGACCCAGTACTTC. The full variable domain, with the rest looked up from reference TRBV7-6 and TRBJ2-5, is GAGVSQSPRYKVTKRGQDVALRCDPISGHVSLYWYRQALGQGPEFLTYFNYEAQQDKSGLPNDRFSAERPEGSISTLTIQRTEQRDSAMYRCASSLGALRARETQYFGPGTRLLVL.

V is TRBV5-1 and J is TRBJ2-1; D possibly corresponds to TRBD1 (6 bases). Germline lookup yields CDR1 SGHRS and CDR2 YFSETQ. The length of the CDR3 is 13 residues. Trimming took 4 bases from V and 5 from J, leaving 10 bases between them. CDR3 in DNA: TGCGCCAGCAGCGCAGGACAGAACAATGAGCAGTTCTTC. Its translation: CASSAGQNNEQFF.

This clone was counted between two and nine times. The V gene is TRBV7-3, the J gene TRBJ1-1, with TRBD1 matching 7 bases. Germline values: CDR1 SGHTA, CDR2 FQGTGA. After removal of 2 bases from V and 4 bases from J, the junction contained 1 base not matched to a gene. The length of the CDR3 is 13 residues. CDR3 protein: CASSLSGGTEAFF. DNA of the CDR3: TGTGCCAGCAGCTTATCAGGGGGCACTGAAGCTTTCTTT.

The J gene is TRBJ1-2, the V gene TRBV11-2, with a tentative D call TRBD1 (5 bases). The germline CDR1 and CDR2 sequences are SGHAT and FQNNGV. The CDR3 loop spans 13 amino acids. Trimming stripped 0 bases from V and 8 bases from J, with 10 bases between. CDR3 sequence: CASSLDRGSGYTF. The CDR3 region has the DNA TGTGCCAGCAGCTTAGATCGGGGGTCGGGCTACACCTTC.

The chain employs TRBV5-4 and TRBJ1-1; possibly TRBD1 for D (5 bases). V lost 6 bases and J 4 bases, leaving 16 bases between the germline ends. This CDR3 is 14 amino acids long. Germline values: CDR1 SGHNT, CDR2 YYREEE (reference sequence). CDR3 coding DNA: TGTGCCAGCAAACCCGACAGAAGAATCACTGAAGCTTTCTTT. It is translated as CASKPDRRITEAFF.

This clone was observed a few times. This chain links TRBV6-5 with TRBJ1-1; TRBD1 might be the D (6 bases). Per germline, CDR1 MNHEY and CDR2 SVGAGI. The CDR3 totals 14 residues. Trimming shortened V by 7 bases and J by 3 bases, and 15 bases separated the two germline ends. CDR3 DNA sequence: TGTGCCAGCACCAAACAGGGCTCCTACACTGAAGCTTTCTTT. Translation gives CASTKQGSYTEAFF.

This chain links TRBV10-3 with TRBJ2-7; D perhaps matches TRBD1 (6 bases). V was trimmed by 6 bases and J by 0 bases, leaving 9 bases between them. The CDR3 has 13 residues. Germline CDR1 reads ENHRY; CDR2 reads SYGVKD. The CDR3 here is CAIRDSSSYEQYF. The CDR3 DNA sequence: TGTGCCATCAGGGACAGTAGCTCCTACGAGCAGTACTTC.

J is TRBJ2-3 and V is TRBV7-9, with D perhaps TRBD2 (6 bases). In germline, CDR1 is SEHNR, CDR2 FQNEAQ (reference sequence). This CDR3 has 14 residues. The V end lost 6 bases, the J end lost 2 bases, and 12 bases lay between the germline ends. The CDR3 is CASRYRDSTDTQYF. The CDR3 DNA reads as TGTGCCAGCAGATATCGGGACTCCACAGATACGCAGTATTTT.

This clone turned up a few times. The J gene is TRBJ2-3, the V gene TRBV10-3, with TRBD2 matching 15 bases. The CDR3 runs to 17 residues. Germline V CDR1 and CDR2: ENHRY, SYGVKD. Trimming cost V 2 bases and J 6 bases; bases outside gene matches: 6. CDR3 amino acids: CAISEGTSGGPWDTQYF. As DNA, the CDR3 is TGTGCCATCAGTGAGGGGACTAGCGGGGGGCCTTGGGATACGCAGTATTTT.

The chain is built from TRBV6-1 and TRBJ1-6; D gene ambiguous. V lost 7 bases, J lost 0 bases, and 10 bases lay in between. CDR1 and CDR2 (germline): MNHNS, SASEGT. The CDR3 has 15 amino acids. This CDR3 is CASTLDSSYNSPLHF. The CDR3 coding sequence is TGTGCCAGCACTTTAGATAGCTCCTATAATTCACCCCTCCACTTT.

This chain links TRBV29-1 with TRBJ2-7; a weak D match, TRBD1 (5 bases). The germline V gene has CDR1 SQVTM and CDR2 ANQGSEA. Trimming pared 4 bases from V and 3 bases from J, leaving 16 bases between. This CDR3 contains 14 residues. The CDR3 protein is CSVATLTVYYEQYF. CDR3 DNA sequence: TGCAGCGTTGCTACACTGACAGTTTACTACGAGCAGTACTTC.

The rearrangement joins TRBV9 to TRBJ2-3, with 11 bases fitting TRBD2. The CDR3 consists of 15 residues. The germline V gene has CDR1 SGDLS and CDR2 YYNGEE. J was trimmed by 6 bases and V by 4 bases; bases with no gene match: 7. This CDR3 reads CASSPLAGGRDTQYF. The DNA for the CDR3 is TGTGCCAGCAGCCCCCTAGCGGGGGGTAGGGATACGCAGTATTTT.

V is TRBV5-4 and J is TRBJ1-2, with TRBD1 matching 11 bases. V lost 4 bases and J lost 6; bases outside the gene matches: 2. Germline V gene lookup returns CDR1 SGHNT and CDR2 YYREEE (reference sequence). This CDR3 has 13 residues. In DNA form, the CDR3 reads TGTGCCAGCAGCCCGGACAGGGGGCATGGCTACACCTTC. The encoded protein is CASSPDRGHGYTF.

The chain combines TRBV11-1 with TRBJ1-1; maybe TRBD1 (5 bases). The germline CDR1 and CDR2 sequences are SGHAT and FQDESV (reference sequence). This CDR3 comprises 14 residues. Trimming removed 2 bases at V and 4 bases at J, with 11 bases between. CDR3 sequence: CASSLIQGSTEAFF. The CDR3 coding sequence is TGTGCCAGCAGCTTAATTCAGGGAAGCACTGAAGCTTTCTTT.

V and J are TRBV1 and TRBJ1-1. TRBV1 corresponds to a pseudogene. The length of the CDR3 is 15 residues. The CDR3 region is CTSSQDLVEDTEAFF. CDR3 sequence (DNA): TGCACCAGCAGCCAAGATCTGGTGGAGGACACTGAAGCTTTCTTT.

V is TRBV19 and J is TRBJ2-7, with D tentatively TRBD2 (7 bases). CDR1 and CDR2 (germline): LNHDA, SQIVND (reference sequence). V was pared by 9 bases and J by 5 bases, with 17 bases between. The CDR3 covers 13 residues. The CDR3 DNA follows: TGTGCCAGCCGGGGGGCCAACCGGGACGAGCAGTACTTC. It yields the protein CASRGANRDEQYF.